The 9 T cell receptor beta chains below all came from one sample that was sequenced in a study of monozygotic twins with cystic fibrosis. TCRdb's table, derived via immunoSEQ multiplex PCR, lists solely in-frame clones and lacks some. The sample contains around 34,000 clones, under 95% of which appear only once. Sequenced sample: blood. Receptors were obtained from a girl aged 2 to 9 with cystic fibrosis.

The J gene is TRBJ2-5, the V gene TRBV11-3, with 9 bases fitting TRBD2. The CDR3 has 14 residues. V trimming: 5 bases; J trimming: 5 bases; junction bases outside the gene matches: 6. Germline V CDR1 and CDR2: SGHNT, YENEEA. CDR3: CASSLLAGQETQYF. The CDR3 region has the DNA TGTGCCAGCAGCCTTCTAGCGGGGCAGGAGACCCAGTACTTC.

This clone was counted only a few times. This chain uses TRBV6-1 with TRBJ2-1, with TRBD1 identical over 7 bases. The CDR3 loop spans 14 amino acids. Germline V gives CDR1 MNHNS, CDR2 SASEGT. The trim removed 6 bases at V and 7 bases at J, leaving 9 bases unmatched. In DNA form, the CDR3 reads TGTGCCAGCAGCCGGACCACAGGGGCGAATGAGCAGTTCTTC. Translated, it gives CASSRTTGANEQFF.

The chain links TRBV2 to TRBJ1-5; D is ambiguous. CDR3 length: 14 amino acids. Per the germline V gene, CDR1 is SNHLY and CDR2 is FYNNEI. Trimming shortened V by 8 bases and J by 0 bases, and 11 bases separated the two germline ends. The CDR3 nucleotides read TGTGCCAGCGGCCAAGACAATAGCAATCAGCCCCAGCATTTT. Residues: CASGQDNSNQPQHF.

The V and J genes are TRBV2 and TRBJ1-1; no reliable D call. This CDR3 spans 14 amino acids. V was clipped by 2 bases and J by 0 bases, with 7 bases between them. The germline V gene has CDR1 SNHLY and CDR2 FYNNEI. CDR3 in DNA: TGTGCCAGCAGTGAAACGGGAGTGAACACTGAAGCTTTCTTT. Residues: CASSETGVNTEAFF.

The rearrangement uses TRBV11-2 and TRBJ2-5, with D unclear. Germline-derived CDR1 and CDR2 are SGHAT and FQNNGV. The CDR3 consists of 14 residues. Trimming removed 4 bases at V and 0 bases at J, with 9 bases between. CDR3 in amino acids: CASSYETHQETQYF. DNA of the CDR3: TGTGCCAGCAGCTATGAAACTCACCAAGAGACCCAGTACTTC.

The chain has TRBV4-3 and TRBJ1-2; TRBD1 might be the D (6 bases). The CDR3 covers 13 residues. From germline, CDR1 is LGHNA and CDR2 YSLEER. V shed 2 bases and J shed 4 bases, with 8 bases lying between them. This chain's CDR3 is CASSQKGGYGYTF. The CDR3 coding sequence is TGCGCCAGCAGCCAAAAAGGGGGCTATGGCTACACCTTC.

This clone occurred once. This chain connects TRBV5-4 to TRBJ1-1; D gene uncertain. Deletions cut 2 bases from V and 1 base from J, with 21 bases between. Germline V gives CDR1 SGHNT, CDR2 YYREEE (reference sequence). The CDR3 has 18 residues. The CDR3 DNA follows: TGTGCCAGCAGCTTTCTAGCTGGGTGGAGTATTCGGAACACTGAAGCTTTCTTT. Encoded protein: CASSFLAGWSIRNTEAFF.

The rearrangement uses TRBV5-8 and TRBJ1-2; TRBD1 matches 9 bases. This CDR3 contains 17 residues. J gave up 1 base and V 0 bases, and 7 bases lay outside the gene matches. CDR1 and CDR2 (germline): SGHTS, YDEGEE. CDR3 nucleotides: TGTGCCAGCAGCTTGGAACAGGGGGCAGGGGTTAACTATGGCTACACCTTC. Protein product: CASSLEQGAGVNYGYTF.

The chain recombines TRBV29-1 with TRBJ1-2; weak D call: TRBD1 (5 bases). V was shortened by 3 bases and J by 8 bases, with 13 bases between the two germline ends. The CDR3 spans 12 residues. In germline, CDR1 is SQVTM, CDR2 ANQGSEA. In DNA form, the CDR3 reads TGCAGCGTTGATGATGCAGGGAACGGCTACACCTTC. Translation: CSVDDAGNGYTF. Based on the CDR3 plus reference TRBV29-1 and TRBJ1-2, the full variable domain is SAVISQKPSRDICQRGTSLTIQCQVDSQVTMMFWYRQQPGQSLTLIATANQGSEATYESGFVIDKFPISRPNLTFSTLTVSNMSPEDSSIYLCSVDDAGNGYTFGSGTRLTVV.